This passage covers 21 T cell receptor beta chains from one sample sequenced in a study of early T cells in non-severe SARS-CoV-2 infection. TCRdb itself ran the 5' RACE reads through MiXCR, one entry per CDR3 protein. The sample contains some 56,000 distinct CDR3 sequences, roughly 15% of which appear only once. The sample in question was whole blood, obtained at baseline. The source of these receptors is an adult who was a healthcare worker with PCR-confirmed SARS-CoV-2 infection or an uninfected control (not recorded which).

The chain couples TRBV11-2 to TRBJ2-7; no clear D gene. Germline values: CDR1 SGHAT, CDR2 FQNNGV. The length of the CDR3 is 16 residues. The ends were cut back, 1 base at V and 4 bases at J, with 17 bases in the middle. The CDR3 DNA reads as TGTGCCAGCAGCTTAGGAGGTGGCAGGATATTATACGAGCAGTACTTC. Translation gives CASSLGGGRILYEQYF.

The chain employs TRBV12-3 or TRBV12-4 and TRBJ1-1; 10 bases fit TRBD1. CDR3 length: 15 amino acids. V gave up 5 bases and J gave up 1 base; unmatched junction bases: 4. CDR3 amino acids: CASSLRQGANTEAFF. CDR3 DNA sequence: TGTGCCAGCAGTCTACGACAGGGGGCGAACACTGAAGCTTTCTTT.

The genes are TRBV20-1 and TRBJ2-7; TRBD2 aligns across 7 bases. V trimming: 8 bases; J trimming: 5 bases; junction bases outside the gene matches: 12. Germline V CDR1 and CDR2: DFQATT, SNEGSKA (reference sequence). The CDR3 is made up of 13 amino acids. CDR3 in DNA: TGCAGTCTCCAAGGACGGGGAGGGAACGAGCAGTACTTC. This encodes CSLQGRGGNEQYF.

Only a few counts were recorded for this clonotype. CDR3: CASSPRWGVTGELFF. The CDR3 DNA sequence: TGTGCCAGTAGCCCCCGGTGGGGTGTCACCGGGGAGCTGTTTTTT. The V and J genes are TRBV19 and TRBJ2-2; D uncertain. The CDR3 has 15 amino acids. The germline V gene has CDR1 LNHDA and CDR2 SQIVND (reference sequence). Trimming cost V 6 bases and J 4 bases, with 15 bases left between them.

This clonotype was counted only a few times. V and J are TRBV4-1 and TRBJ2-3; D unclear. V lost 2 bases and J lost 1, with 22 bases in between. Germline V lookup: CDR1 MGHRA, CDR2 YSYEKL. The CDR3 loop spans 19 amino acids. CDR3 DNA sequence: TGCGCCAGCAGCCAATCGGCTTCGGTTTTGATTCGTGGCACAGATACGCAGTATTTT. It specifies CASSQSASVLIRGTDTQYF.

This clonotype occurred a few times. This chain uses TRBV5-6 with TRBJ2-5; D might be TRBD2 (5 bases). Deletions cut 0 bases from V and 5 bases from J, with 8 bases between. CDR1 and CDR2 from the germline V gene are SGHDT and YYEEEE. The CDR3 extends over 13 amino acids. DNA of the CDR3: TGTGCCAGCAGCTTGGCCGGGGTGGAGACCCAGTACTTC. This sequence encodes CASSLAGVETQYF.

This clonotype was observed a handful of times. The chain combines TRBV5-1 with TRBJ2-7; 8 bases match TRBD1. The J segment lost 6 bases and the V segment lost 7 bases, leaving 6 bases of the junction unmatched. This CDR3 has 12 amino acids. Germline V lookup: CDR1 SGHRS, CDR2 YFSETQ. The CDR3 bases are TGCGCCAGCGGACAGGGTCAGGGCGAGCAGTACTTC. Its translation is CASGQGQGEQYF.

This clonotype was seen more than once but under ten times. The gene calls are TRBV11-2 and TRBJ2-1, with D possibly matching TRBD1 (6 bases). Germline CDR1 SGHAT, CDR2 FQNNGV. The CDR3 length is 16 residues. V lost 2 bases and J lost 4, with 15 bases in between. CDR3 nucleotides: TGTGCCAGCAGCTTATTTTCCGGGACACCATACAATGAGCAGTTCTTC. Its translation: CASSLFSGTPYNEQFF.

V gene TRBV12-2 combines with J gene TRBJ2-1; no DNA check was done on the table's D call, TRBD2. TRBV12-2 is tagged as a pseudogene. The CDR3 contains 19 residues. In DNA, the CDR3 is TGTGCAAGTCGCTACGTGGGTCGGCACGTGGCGGGAGGGCCAGGGGAGCAGTTCTTC. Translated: CASRYVGRHVAGGPGEQFF.

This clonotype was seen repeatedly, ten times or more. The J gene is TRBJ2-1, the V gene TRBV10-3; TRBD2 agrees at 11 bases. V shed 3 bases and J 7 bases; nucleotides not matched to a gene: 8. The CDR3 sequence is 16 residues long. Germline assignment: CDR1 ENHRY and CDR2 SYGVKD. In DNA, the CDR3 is TGTGCCATCAGTGAATTGGGGGCTAGCGGGAGGAATGAGCAGTTCTTC. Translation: CAISELGASGRNEQFF.

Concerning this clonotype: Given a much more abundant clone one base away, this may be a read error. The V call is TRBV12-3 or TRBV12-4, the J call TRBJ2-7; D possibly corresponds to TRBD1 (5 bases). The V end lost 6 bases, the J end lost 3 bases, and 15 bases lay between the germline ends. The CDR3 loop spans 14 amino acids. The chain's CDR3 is CASSPGSGIYEQYF. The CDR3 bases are TGTGCCAGCAGCCCCGGGTCAGGGATCTACGAGCAGTACTTC.

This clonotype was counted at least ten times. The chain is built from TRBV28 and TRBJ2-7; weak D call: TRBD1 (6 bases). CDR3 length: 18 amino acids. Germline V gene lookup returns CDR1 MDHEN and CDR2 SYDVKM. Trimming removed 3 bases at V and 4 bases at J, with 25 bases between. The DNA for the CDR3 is TGTGCCAGCAGTTTCCCCAGTGGACAGATTCGGGGACCATACGAGCAGTACTTC. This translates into CASSFPSGQIRGPYEQYF.

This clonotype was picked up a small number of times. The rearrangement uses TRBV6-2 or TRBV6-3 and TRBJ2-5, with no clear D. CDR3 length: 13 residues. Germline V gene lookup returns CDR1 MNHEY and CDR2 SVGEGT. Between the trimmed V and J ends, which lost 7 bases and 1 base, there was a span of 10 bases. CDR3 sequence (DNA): TGTGCCAGCACCTCTAGGACCCAAGAGACCCAGTACTTC. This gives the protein CASTSRTQETQYF.

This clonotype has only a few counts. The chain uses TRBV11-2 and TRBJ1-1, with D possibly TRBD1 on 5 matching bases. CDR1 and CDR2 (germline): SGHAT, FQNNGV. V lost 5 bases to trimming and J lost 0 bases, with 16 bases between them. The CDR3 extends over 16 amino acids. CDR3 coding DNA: TGTGCCAGCAGCCCAGCCGCAGGGCTCATGAACACTGAAGCTTTCTTT. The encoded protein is CASSPAAGLMNTEAFF.

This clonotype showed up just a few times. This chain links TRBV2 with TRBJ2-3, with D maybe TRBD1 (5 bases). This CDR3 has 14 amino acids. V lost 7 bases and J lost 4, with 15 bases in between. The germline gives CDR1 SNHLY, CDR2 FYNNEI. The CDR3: CASTQKGVSDTQYF. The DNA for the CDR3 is TGTGCCAGCACGCAAAAAGGGGTTTCAGATACGCAGTATTTT.

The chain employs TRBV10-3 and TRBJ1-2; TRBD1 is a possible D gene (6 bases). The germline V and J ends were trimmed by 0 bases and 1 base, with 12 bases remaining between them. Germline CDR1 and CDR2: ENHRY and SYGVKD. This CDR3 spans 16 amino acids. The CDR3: CAISESGTLYNYGYTF. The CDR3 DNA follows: TGTGCCATCAGTGAGTCCGGGACACTCTATAACTATGGCTACACCTTC.

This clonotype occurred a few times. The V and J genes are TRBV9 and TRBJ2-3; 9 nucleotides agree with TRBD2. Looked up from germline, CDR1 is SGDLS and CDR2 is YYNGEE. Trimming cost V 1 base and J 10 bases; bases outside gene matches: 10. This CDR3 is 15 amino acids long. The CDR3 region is CASSVSAGGRNPQYF. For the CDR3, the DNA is TGTGCCAGCAGCGTAAGTGCGGGAGGGCGGAATCCGCAGTATTTT.

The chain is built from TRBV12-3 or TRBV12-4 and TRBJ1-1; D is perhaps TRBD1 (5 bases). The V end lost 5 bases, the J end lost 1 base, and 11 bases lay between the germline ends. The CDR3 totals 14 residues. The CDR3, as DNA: TGTGCCAGCAGTCTTTTTCAGGGGAACACTGAAGCTTTCTTT. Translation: CASSLFQGNTEAFF.

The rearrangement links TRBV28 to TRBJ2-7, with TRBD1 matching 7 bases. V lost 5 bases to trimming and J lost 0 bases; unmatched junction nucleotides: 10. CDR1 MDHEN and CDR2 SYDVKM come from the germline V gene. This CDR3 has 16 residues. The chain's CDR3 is CASSPIDRASSYEQYF. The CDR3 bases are TGTGCCAGCAGTCCCATCGACAGGGCCAGCTCCTACGAGCAGTACTTC. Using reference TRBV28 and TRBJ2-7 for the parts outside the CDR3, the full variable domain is DVKVTQSSRYLVKRTGEKVFLECVQDMDHENMFWYRQDPGLGLRLIYFSYDVKMKEKGDIPEGYSVSREKKERFSLILESASTNQTSMYLCASSPIDRASSYEQYFGPGTRLTVT.

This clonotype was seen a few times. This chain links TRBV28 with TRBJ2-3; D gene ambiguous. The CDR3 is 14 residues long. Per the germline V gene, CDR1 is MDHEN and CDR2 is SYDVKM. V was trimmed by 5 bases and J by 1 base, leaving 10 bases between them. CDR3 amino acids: CASSPDQGTDTQYF. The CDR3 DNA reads TGTGCCAGCAGTCCCGATCAGGGCACAGATACGCAGTATTTT.

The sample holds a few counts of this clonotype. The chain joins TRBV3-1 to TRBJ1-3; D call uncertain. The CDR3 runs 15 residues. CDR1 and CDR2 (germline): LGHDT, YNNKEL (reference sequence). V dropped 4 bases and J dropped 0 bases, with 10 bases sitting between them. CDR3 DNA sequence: TGTGCCAGCAGCCCGCGGGGTAGCTCTGGAAACACCATATATTTT. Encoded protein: CASSPRGSSGNTIYF.